What follows are 10 T cell receptor beta chains derived from one specimen sequenced in a study of blood T cell repertoires in COVID-19 (dated by TCRdb to about 2020). Library creation used the immunoSEQ multiplex PCR assay. The table comes from immuneACCESS by way of TCRdb, which keeps in-frame sequences with V and J called. Part of the clones is missing from these tables; in studies checked, under half for an unresolved V gene and the rest for unknown reasons. The sample includes approximately 250,000 clones, with around 88% observed a single time. About an eighth of the sample comes from the top ten. Sequences were obtained from peripheral blood. The receptors shown here come from a woman aged 70-85 years with COVID-19, enrolled during active disease.

This clone was found once. V usage is TRBV4-2 and J usage is TRBJ2-3, with D unclear. This CDR3 comprises 12 residues. The germline V gene encodes CDR1 LGHNA and CDR2 YNFKEQ. V lost 1 base and J lost 5, with 4 bases in between. CDR3 sequence: CASSQALDTQYF. CDR3 DNA: TGTGCCAGCAGCCAAGCACTAGATACGCAGTATTTT.

The chain has TRBV18 and TRBJ2-5; possibly TRBD2 for D (6 bases). In germline, CDR1 is KGHSH, CDR2 LQKENI. V gave up 3 bases and J gave up 2 bases, with 13 bases separating them. The CDR3 totals 15 residues. This CDR3 is CASSPAGQVQETQYF. CDR3 in DNA: TGTGCCAGCTCACCGGCGGGGCAAGTACAAGAGACCCAGTACTTC. Full variable domain (remainder filled in from reference TRBV18 and TRBJ2-5): NAGVMQNPRHLVRRRGQEARLRCSPMKGHSHVYWYRQLPEEGLKFMVYLQKENIIDESGMPKERFSAEFPKEGPSILRIQQVVRGDSAAYFCASSPAGQVQETQYFGPGTRLLVL.

The V gene is TRBV13, the J gene TRBJ1-1, with D unclear. CDR3 length: 14 residues. V lost 5 bases to trimming and J lost 1 base, with 11 bases between them. Looked up from germline, CDR1 is PRHDT and CDR2 is FYEKMQ (reference sequence). The CDR3 sequence: CASSGWTANTEAFF. CDR3 in DNA: TGTGCCAGCAGCGGGTGGACTGCGAACACTGAAGCTTTCTTT.

This clone was seen just once. The chain couples TRBV5-1 to TRBJ2-2, with TRBD1 matching over 9 bases. CDR3 length: 14 amino acids. The germline V gene has CDR1 SGHRS and CDR2 YFSETQ. V shed 4 bases, J shed 8 bases, and the junction held 6 bases outside the gene matches. CDR3 DNA: TGCGCCAGCAGCCGGGACAGGGCGGGGGGGGAGCTGTTTTTT. The encoded protein is CASSRDRAGGELFF.

The chain is built from TRBV9 and TRBJ1-3; D may be TRBD1 (5 bases). The CDR3 consists of 15 residues. Germline V gene data show CDR1 as SGDLS and CDR2 as YYNGEE. The V gene lost 3 bases and the J gene lost 0 bases, with 10 bases spanning the gap. CDR3: CASSARGSSGNTIYF. Here the CDR3 DNA reads TGTGCCAGCAGCGCAAGGGGCAGCTCTGGAAACACCATATATTTT.

This chain uses TRBV2 with TRBJ1-2; 8 bases match TRBD1. J was trimmed by 2 bases and V by 3 bases; bases with no gene match: 5. Germline V lookup: CDR1 SNHLY, CDR2 FYNNEI. The CDR3 runs to 15 residues. The CDR3 nucleotides are TGTGCCAGCAGTGAGGGGACAGGCTTCAACTATGGCTACACCTTC. It yields the protein CASSEGTGFNYGYTF.

The genes are TRBV7-2 and TRBJ2-2, with 8 bases identical to TRBD2. From germline, CDR1 is SGHTA and CDR2 FQGNSA. The length of the CDR3 is 15 residues. V lost 0 bases to trimming and J lost 6 bases; unmatched junction nucleotides: 3. CDR3 bases: TGTGCCAGCAGCTTAGCCGAGCGGGGGTCCGGGGAGCTGTTTTTT. The encoded protein is CASSLAERGSGELFF.

This chain joins TRBV14 and TRBJ1-4; 7 bases are a match to TRBD1. The V segment lost 4 bases and the J segment 5 bases; nucleotides outside the gene matches: 10. CDR1 is SGHDN, CDR2 FVKESK, per germline. This CDR3 is built from 16 residues. DNA of the CDR3: TGTGCCAGCAGCCCTACGACAGGGCCATACAATGAAAAACTGTTTTTT. Translating gives CASSPTTGPYNEKLFF.

V and J are TRBV28 and TRBJ2-2; 8 bases agree with TRBD2. With 4 bases clipped from V and 7 bases from J, the junction kept 8 bases outside the gene matches. Germline CDR1 is MDHEN and CDR2 is SYDVKM. The CDR3 has 15 amino acids. The CDR3 DNA reads as TGTGCCAGCAGTTCCCTAGCGGGTCTGAGCGGGGAGCTGTTTTTT. This codes for CASSSLAGLSGELFF.

The chain links TRBV24-1 to TRBJ2-5, with a tentative D call TRBD1 (6 bases). Deletions cut 7 bases from V and 2 bases from J, with 10 bases between. There are 13 residues in the CDR3. Germline V gene sequence: CDR1 KGHDR, CDR2 SFDVKD. Here the CDR3 reads CATRPQGQETQYF. CDR3 sequence (DNA): TGTGCCACCAGACCTCAGGGGCAAGAGACCCAGTACTTC.